The clone carrying this TCR beta chain is a singleton in its sample. The antigen remains undetermined. This table comes from immunoSEQ multiplex PCR, and its TCRdb copy is limited to in-frame clones, with some not included. The repertoire includes 50,000 or so clones, 73% of them detected once, and roughly 16% sits in the top ten. The patients all showed relapse after autologous stem cell transplantation, while their brentuximab vedotin exposure varied. Best outcomes ranged across complete response, partial response and progressive disease. The data originate from a study of PD-1 blockade in classical Hodgkin lymphoma. General observations from the study: Complete responders showed a baseline diversity that resembled the diversity of newly diagnosed patients.

Trimming shortened V by 4 bases and J by 3 bases, and 3 bases separated the two germline ends. This CDR3 region has 11 residues. CDR1 MDHEN and CDR2 SYDVKM come from the germline V gene. This clonotype originated in a human donor with classical Hodgkin lymphoma. Specimen: peripheral blood mononuclear cells (PBMCs), collected before the second cycle of nivolumab. This sequence joins TRBV28 and TRBJ1-1; D remains unclear. The CDR3 region is CASSSYTEAFF. In DNA form, the CDR3 reads TGTGCCAGCAGTTCCTACACTGAAGCTTTCTTT.